The rows below give T cell receptor beta chains drawn from one sample of a study of blood T cell repertoires in COVID-19. Produced via immunoSEQ multiplex PCR; TCRdb's table is partial and in-frame only. The top ten clones hold around 3.5% of a sample with roughly 230,000 clones, roughly 80% of them seen once. The sequencing sample was made of PBMCs or T cells enriched from blood (not recorded which). The source is a man aged 50 to 59 who had recovered from COVID-19. CDR3s leave out the opening cysteine and the closing phenylalanine or tryptophan. A D gene is named only where the DNA matches it firmly.

d_call	v_call	j_call	cdr3_aa
.	TRBV15	TRBJ2-1	ATSRDRYEQF
TRBD2	TRBV11-2	TRBJ2-7	ASSPRLAGEYYEQY
.	TRBV20-1	TRBJ2-3	SAEYTDTQY
TRBD2	TRBV23-1	TRBJ2-2	ASRGLAGGKNTGELF
TRBD2	TRBV12-3/TRBV12-4	TRBJ2-1	ASAGGRYNEQF
TRBD2	TRBV24-1	TRBJ2-3	ATSDGAGGTDTQY
TRBD1	TRBV9	TRBJ1-3	ASSVGQGVSIGNTIY
.	TRBV25-1	TRBJ1-6	ASSTVLYSPLH
TRBD2	TRBV19	TRBJ2-7	ASTNTGGYEQY
TRBD1	TRBV6-6	TRBJ2-7	ASSYLRQGVRYEQY
.	TRBV2	TRBJ2-7	ASAWLPRVDEQY
.	TRBV27	TRBJ1-5	ASSLYQGNQPQH
TRBD2	TRBV5-4	TRBJ2-1	ASSLGTSDYNEQF
.	TRBV7-2	TRBJ1-5	ASSLDPGAISRQPQH
TRBD1	TRBV5-6	TRBJ1-2	ASNGQGEYGYT
.	TRBV4-2	TRBJ2-6	ASSHQGSGANVLT
TRBD2	TRBV6-1	TRBJ2-3	ASSEWGTDSGDTQY
TRBD1	TRBV19	TRBJ2-2	ASRMDRQGAGGELF
.	TRBV3-1/TRBV3-2	TRBJ2-5	ASRDPRETQY